One sample yielded the 20 T cell receptor beta chains listed below, sequenced in a study of cytomegalovirus exposure and HLA in healthy donors. PCR was performed using 60 Vbeta and 13 Jbeta primers. TCRdb's table, derived via immunoSEQ multiplex PCR, lists solely in-frame clones and lacks some. The sample lists some 150,000 clones, 60% to 80% seen once, with under 1.5% in the top ten. Sequencing was done on a sample of PBMCs. These receptors all come from a male donor in good health and CMV-seronegative.

The rearrangement uses TRBV27 and TRBJ2-7; weak D call: TRBD1 (6 bases). This CDR3 has 14 residues. Trimming removed 2 bases at V and 5 bases at J, with 13 bases between. Germline CDR1 and CDR2: MNHEY and SMNVEV (reference sequence). The CDR3 sequence is CASSLGTQGNEQYF. CDR3 DNA: TGTGCCAGCAGTTTAGGGACGCAGGGGAACGAGCAGTACTTC.

This sequence joins TRBV9 and TRBJ2-1, with TRBD2 matching over 8 bases. The trim removed 1 base at V and 7 bases at J, leaving 7 bases unmatched. Germline CDR1 and CDR2: SGDLS and YYNGEE. CDR3 length: 15 residues. The CDR3 DNA sequence: TGTGCCAGCAGCGTATCCGATAGCGGGATGAATGAGCAGTTCTTC. Protein product: CASSVSDSGMNEQFF.

The J gene is TRBJ2-1, the V gene TRBV5-1; TRBD2 matches at 12 bases. CDR1 and CDR2 (germline): SGHRS, YFSETQ. Trimming took 0 bases from V and 6 from J; bases not matched to a gene: 10. The length of the CDR3 is 18 residues. The CDR3 DNA sequence: TGCGCCAGCAGCTTGGAGTTTAGCGGACTAGCGGGGCCCAATGAGCAGTTCTTC. It encodes CASSLEFSGLAGPNEQFF. Full variable domain (missing parts from reference TRBV5-1 and TRBJ2-1): KAGVTQTPRYLIKTRGQQVTLSCSPISGHRSVSWYQQTPGQGLQFLFEYFSETQRNKGNFPGRFSGRQFSNSRSEMNVSTLELGDSALYLCASSLEFSGLAGPNEQFFGPGTRLTVL.

With respect to this clone: This specimen includes other DNA sequences encoding the same CDR3. This chain connects TRBV7-9 to TRBJ2-7; 9 bases match TRBD2. This CDR3 contains 14 residues. V shed 3 bases, J shed 7 bases, and the junction held 7 bases outside the gene matches. Germline lookup yields CDR1 SEHNR and CDR2 FQNEAQ (reference sequence). The CDR3 DNA is TGTGCCAGCAGCTTTCGGGACAGCGGGGGGGAGCAGTACTTC. Translation: CASSFRDSGGEQYF.

The chain recombines TRBV19 with TRBJ1-5; TRBD1 might be the D (5 bases). Trimming pared 5 bases from V and 5 bases from J, leaving 10 bases between. Germline assignment: CDR1 LNHDA and CDR2 SQIVND (reference sequence). The CDR3 extends over 13 amino acids. CDR3 in DNA: TGTGCCAGTAGTCAGACAGTTGATCAGCCCCAGCATTTT. Translation gives CASSQTVDQPQHF. Based on the CDR3 plus reference TRBV19 and TRBJ1-5, the full variable domain is DGGITQSPKYLFRKEGQNVTLSCEQNLNHDAMYWYRQDPGQGLRLIYYSQIVNDFQKGDIAEGYSVSREKKESFPLTVTSAQKNPTAFYLCASSQTVDQPQHFGDGTRLSIL.

The count of this clone is one. This chain connects TRBV7-2 to TRBJ2-1, with 11 bases lining up with TRBD2. Trimming cost V 1 base and J 3 bases; bases outside gene matches: 2. Germline V gives CDR1 SGHTA, CDR2 FQGNSA. This CDR3 contains 16 residues. The CDR3 is CASSLVGTSGYNEQFF. CDR3 nucleotide sequence: TGTGCCAGCAGCTTAGTTGGGACTAGCGGCTACAATGAGCAGTTCTTC. The full variable domain, with the rest looked up from reference TRBV7-2 and TRBJ2-1, is GAGVSQSPSNKVTEKGKDVELRCDPISGHTALYWYRQSLGQGLEFLIYFQGNSAPDKSGLPSDRFSAERTGGSVSTLTIQRTQQEDSAVYLCASSLVGTSGYNEQFFGPGTRLTVL.

The genes are TRBV6-1 and TRBJ1-1; D possibly corresponds to TRBD1 (5 bases). CDR1 MNHNS and CDR2 SASEGT come from the germline V gene. V lost 3 bases to trimming and J lost 4 bases, with 9 bases between them. CDR3 length: 13 residues. CDR3 nucleotide sequence: TGTGCCAGCAGTGACAGGGAGGTCACTGAAGCTTTCTTT. Protein product: CASSDREVTEAFF.

This clone was counted between two and nine times. The chain uses TRBV27 and TRBJ2-7; TRBD2 matches at 8 bases. The V segment lost 6 bases and the J segment 3 bases; nucleotides outside the gene matches: 10. Germline V CDR1 and CDR2: MNHEY, SMNVEV (reference sequence). This CDR3 region has 15 residues. CDR3 sequence reads: CASRLMGLEDYEQYF. The CDR3 DNA reads as TGTGCCAGCAGGCTAATGGGACTAGAGGACTACGAGCAGTACTTC.

The rearrangement uses TRBV5-6 and TRBJ2-1; the match to TRBD2 covers 9 bases. V shed 2 bases and J 4 bases; nucleotides not matched to a gene: 4. In germline, CDR1 is SGHDT, CDR2 YYEEEE. CDR3 length equals 15 residues. CDR3 loop: CASSFSSGGYNEQFF. CDR3 nucleotides: TGTGCCAGCAGCTTTTCAAGCGGGGGGTACAATGAGCAGTTCTTC.

This clone occurred once. This chain links TRBV5-6 with TRBJ2-7; D possibly corresponds to TRBD1 (6 bases). Germline lookup yields CDR1 SGHDT and CDR2 YYEEEE. There are 14 residues in the CDR3. The V and J ends lost 4 bases and 1 base respectively, with 12 bases between them. The CDR3 DNA sequence: TGTGCCAGCAGCCCCGGACAGAGGTCCTACGAGCAGTACTTC. Its translation is CASSPGQRSYEQYF.

The CDR3 DNA follows: TGCGCCAGCAGCTGGGACAGGGTTAATTCACCCCTCCACTTT. Amino acids: CASSWDRVNSPLHF. The genes are TRBV5-1 and TRBJ1-6; 9 bases fit TRBD1. The CDR3 is 14 residues long. The germline gives CDR1 SGHRS, CDR2 YFSETQ. With V trimmed by 3 bases and J by 6 bases, 1 base remained unmatched. Supplemented by reference TRBV5-1 and TRBJ1-6, the full variable domain reads KAGVTQTPRYLIKTRGQQVTLSCSPISGHRSVSWYQQTPGQGLQFLFEYFSETQRNKGNFPGRFSGRQFSNSRSEMNVSTLELGDSALYLCASSWDRVNSPLHFGNGTRLTVT.

The V call is TRBV9, the J call TRBJ2-5; a possible D gene is TRBD1 (6 bases). V was pared by 0 bases and J by 1 base, with 13 bases between. The CDR3 runs 16 residues. Germline values: CDR1 SGDLS, CDR2 YYNGEE. The CDR3 DNA is TGTGCCAGCAGCGTAGGGGGCGGCAGGGGCCAAGAGACCCAGTACTTC. Amino acid sequence: CASSVGGGRGQETQYF.

Only one count was recorded for this clone. The chain recombines TRBV6-6 with TRBJ2-7; 9 bases align to TRBD1. Germline CDR1 reads MNHNY; CDR2 reads SVGAGI (reference sequence). The V and J ends lost 6 bases and 5 bases, in that order; junction bases with no gene match: 5. This CDR3 is 13 amino acids long. CDR3 bases: TGTGCCAGCAGCCTCACAGGGGGCCACGAGCAGTACTTC. The encoded protein is CASSLTGGHEQYF.

The V call is TRBV15, the J call TRBJ1-3; 11 positions agree with TRBD1. With V trimmed by 2 bases and J by 3 bases, 12 bases remained unmatched. This CDR3 is 19 amino acids long. Germline CDR1 is LNHNV and CDR2 is YYDKDF (reference sequence). CDR3 sequence reads: CATSRFRDRGVVYGNTIYF. DNA of the CDR3: TGTGCCACCAGCAGATTCCGGGACAGGGGGGTTGTCTATGGAAACACCATATATTTT.

This chain connects TRBV5-1 to TRBJ2-7; D possibly corresponds to TRBD2 (5 bases). The CDR3 length is 14 residues. Germline assignment: CDR1 SGHRS and CDR2 YFSETQ. V was pared by 0 bases and J by 3 bases, with 10 bases between. The DNA of the CDR3 is TGCGCCAGCAGCTTGGCCCGTCGGGACTACGAGCAGTACTTC. Its translation is CASSLARRDYEQYF.

The chain couples TRBV30 to TRBJ2-5; D uncertain. Per germline, CDR1 GTSNPN and CDR2 SVGIG (reference sequence). V gave up 4 bases and J gave up 5 bases, with 8 bases separating them. The CDR3 totals 11 residues. The CDR3 reads CAWNDGETQYF. The CDR3 DNA reads TGTGCCTGGAATGACGGGGAGACCCAGTACTTC.

This rearrangement joins TRBV27 to TRBJ2-7, with D perhaps TRBD2 (6 bases). The CDR3 consists of 15 residues. Trimming shortened V by 8 bases and J by 2 bases, and 19 bases separated the two germline ends. Germline V CDR1 and CDR2: MNHEY, SMNVEV (reference sequence). CDR3 in amino acids: CASARPGLLTYEQYF. CDR3 nucleotide sequence: TGTGCCAGCGCCAGACCGGGACTCTTAACCTACGAGCAGTACTTC.

This rearrangement joins TRBV28 to TRBJ1-2; no clear D. The CDR3 has 15 residues. CDR1 is MDHEN, CDR2 SYDVKM, per germline. V lost 6 bases and J lost 0, with 14 bases in between. Here the CDR3 reads CASSPGIETNYGYTF. As DNA, the CDR3 is TGTGCCAGCAGCCCCGGGATCGAGACTAACTATGGCTACACCTTC.

This clone occurred a few times. V usage is TRBV7-6 and J usage is TRBJ2-3; maybe TRBD2 (7 bases). Germline V lookup: CDR1 SGHVS, CDR2 FNYEAQ. Trimming stripped 5 bases from V and 3 bases from J, with 18 bases between. The CDR3 sequence is 16 residues long. The CDR3 protein is CASSQVGGARTDTQYF. The CDR3 nucleotides read TGTGCCAGCAGCCAGGTGGGGGGGGCCCGGACAGATACGCAGTATTTT.

V usage is TRBV5-5 and J usage is TRBJ2-2; 8 positions match TRBD2. Germline CDR1 reads SGHKS; CDR2 reads YYEKEE (reference sequence). The trim removed 3 bases at V and 0 bases at J, leaving 1 base unmatched. The CDR3 consists of 15 residues. CDR3 sequence: CASSWTSSNTGELFF. Written as DNA, the CDR3 is TGTGCCAGCAGCTGGACTAGCTCGAACACCGGGGAGCTGTTTTTT.